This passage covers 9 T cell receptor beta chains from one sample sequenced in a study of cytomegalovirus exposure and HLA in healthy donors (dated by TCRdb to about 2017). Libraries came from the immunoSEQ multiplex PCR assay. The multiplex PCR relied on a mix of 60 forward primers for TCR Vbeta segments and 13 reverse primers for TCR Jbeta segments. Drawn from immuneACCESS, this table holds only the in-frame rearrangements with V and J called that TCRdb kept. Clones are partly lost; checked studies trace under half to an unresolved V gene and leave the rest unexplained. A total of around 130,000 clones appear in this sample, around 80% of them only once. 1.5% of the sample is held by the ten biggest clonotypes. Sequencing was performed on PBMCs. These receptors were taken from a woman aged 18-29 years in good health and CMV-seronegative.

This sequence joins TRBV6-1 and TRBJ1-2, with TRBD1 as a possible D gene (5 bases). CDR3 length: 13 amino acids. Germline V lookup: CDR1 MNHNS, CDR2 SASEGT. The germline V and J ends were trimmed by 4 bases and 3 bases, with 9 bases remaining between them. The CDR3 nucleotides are TGTGCCAGCAGTGTCGACAGTCACTATGGCTACACCTTC. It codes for CASSVDSHYGYTF.

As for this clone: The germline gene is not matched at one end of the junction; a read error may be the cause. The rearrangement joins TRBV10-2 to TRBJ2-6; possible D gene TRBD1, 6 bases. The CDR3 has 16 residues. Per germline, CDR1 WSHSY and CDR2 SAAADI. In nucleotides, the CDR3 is TGCGCCAGCAGGGAAGGACAGCACTCTGGGGCCAACGGCCTGACTTTC. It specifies CASREGQHSGANGLTF.

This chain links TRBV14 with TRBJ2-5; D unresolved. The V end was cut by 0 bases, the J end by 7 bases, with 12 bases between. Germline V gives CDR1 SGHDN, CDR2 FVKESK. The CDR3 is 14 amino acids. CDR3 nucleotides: TGTGCCAGCAGCCAAGAGCCCCGAACGGGGACCCAGTACTTC. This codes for CASSQEPRTGTQYF.

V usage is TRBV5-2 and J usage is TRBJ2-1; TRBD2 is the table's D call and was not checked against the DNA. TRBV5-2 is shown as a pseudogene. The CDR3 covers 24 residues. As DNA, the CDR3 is TGTGCCAGCAACCCCACGCTGGGACTAGCGACACCGGACGATGTTCGCTACCGCTACAATGAGCAGTTCTTC. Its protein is CASNPTLGLATPDDVRYRYNEQFF.

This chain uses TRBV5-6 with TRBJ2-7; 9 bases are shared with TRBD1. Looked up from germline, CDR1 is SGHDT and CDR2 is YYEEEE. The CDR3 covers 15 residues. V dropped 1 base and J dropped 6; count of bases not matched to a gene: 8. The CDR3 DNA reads TGTGCCAGCAGCTTGTTAGACAGGGGGAAGTCCGAGCAGTACTTC. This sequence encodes CASSLLDRGKSEQYF.

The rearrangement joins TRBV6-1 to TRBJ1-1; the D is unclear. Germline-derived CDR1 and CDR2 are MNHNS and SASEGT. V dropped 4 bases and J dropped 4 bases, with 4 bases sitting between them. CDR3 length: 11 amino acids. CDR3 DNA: TGTGCCAGCAGTGGGCTCACTGAAGCTTTCTTT. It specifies CASSGLTEAFF.

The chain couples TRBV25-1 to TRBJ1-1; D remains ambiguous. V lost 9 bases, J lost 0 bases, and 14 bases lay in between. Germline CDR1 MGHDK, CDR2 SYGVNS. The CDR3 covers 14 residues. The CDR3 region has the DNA TGTGCCAGTCAGCTTCGCGGCGTGAACACTGAAGCTTTCTTT. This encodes CASQLRGVNTEAFF.

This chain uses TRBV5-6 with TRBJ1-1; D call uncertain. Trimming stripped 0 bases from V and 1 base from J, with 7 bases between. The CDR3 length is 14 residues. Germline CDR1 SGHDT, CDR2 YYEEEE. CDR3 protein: CASSLGSENTEAFF. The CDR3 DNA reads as TGTGCCAGCAGCTTGGGGTCAGAGAACACTGAAGCTTTCTTT.

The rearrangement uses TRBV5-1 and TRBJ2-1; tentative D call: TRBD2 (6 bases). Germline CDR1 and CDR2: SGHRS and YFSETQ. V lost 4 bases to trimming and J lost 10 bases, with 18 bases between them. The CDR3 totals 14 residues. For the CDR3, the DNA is TGCGCCAGCAGCCTCCAAGGAACTAGCAGGGAGCAGTTCTTC. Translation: CASSLQGTSREQFF.